The following is a T cell receptor (beta chain) sequence with its context. Its antigen is currently unknown. These data belong to a study of cytotoxic CD8 clonotypes in ibrutinib-treated CLL. Across the study: Within the patient group, approximately 10 were relapsed/refractory and approximately 15 treatment-naive, and 17 were IGHV unmutated. Notes on the study in general: Sustained-remission and progressing patients' sampling times differed.

The CDR3 is 14 amino acids. Trimming at V came to 6 bases and at J to 2 bases, leaving 5 bases not matched to a gene. Germline-derived CDR1 and CDR2 are MNHEY and SVGAGI. Depths of 1 in 200,000 to 1 in 1 million T cells were the sequencing target. Using immunoSEQ multiplex PCR, the repertoire was profiled, and TCRdb retains in-frame clones only, with some absent. The repertoire holds hundreds of thousands of clones, with less than 75% as singletons. The V and J genes are TRBV6-5 and TRBJ2-3, with 7 positions matching TRBD1. The source is a human donor with chronic lymphocytic leukemia. The starting material was PBMCs, obtained after 24 months of ibrutinib treatment. The CDR3 DNA reads TGTGCCAGCAGGTACAGGGGAACCACAGATACGCAGTATTTT. Protein: CASRYRGTTDTQYF.